The 20 T cell receptor beta chains in this list originate from one sample, sequenced in a study of regulatory T cells in long-lasting Graves disease. The time point was: newly diagnosed GD, antithyroid drugs for less than 3 months. RNA extracted from PBMCs served as the sequencing template. Sequencing libraries for TCR beta were prepared with iRepertoire HTBI primers and Arm-PCR of CDR3 regions. TCRdb analysed the multiplex PCR reads with MiXCR anew, one entry per CDR3 protein. The top ten hold around a quarter of the sample, which has 450,000 to 650,000 distinct CDR3 sequences, 15% to 20% seen once. These data were also reused for a study on T cells in Graves' hyperthyroidism and ophthalmopathy.

This specimen consisted of peripheral blood mononuclear cells (PBMCs), obtained at new diagnosis, from a patient treated with antithyroid drugs. Source of these receptors: a woman aged 35-65 years with Graves disease.

In its sample, this clonotype was seen many times. The chain uses TRBV3-1 and TRBJ2-4; 8 nucleotides agree with TRBD1. Germline V gene lookup returns CDR1 LGHDT and CDR2 YNNKEL (reference sequence). V shed 4 bases, J shed 5 bases, and the junction held 4 bases outside the gene matches. The CDR3 is 14 residues long. The CDR3: CASSLGTGENIQYF. As DNA, the CDR3 is TGTGCCAGCAGCCTAGGGACAGGAGAAAACATTCAGTACTTC.

This clonotype was seen ten or more times. The CDR3 region is CAISEGPAGGYEQYF. CDR3 DNA: TGTGCCATCAGTGAGGGCCCGGCAGGGGGCTACGAGCAGTACTTC. The rearrangement joins TRBV10-3 to TRBJ2-7; 7 bases align to TRBD1. The CDR3 is 15 residues long. Germline lookup yields CDR1 ENHRY and CDR2 SYGVKD. Losses at the gene ends were 2 bases for V and 3 bases for J; bases not matched to a gene: 7.

This clonotype was observed many times. CDR3 protein: CASSDRGRNNEQFF. The DNA for the CDR3 is TGTGCCAGCAGTGACAGGGGGCGGAACAATGAGCAGTTCTTC. The V call is TRBV6-1, the J call TRBJ2-1, with 8 nucleotides matching TRBD1. There are 14 residues in the CDR3. V lost 3 bases to trimming and J lost 5 bases; unmatched junction nucleotides: 3. Germline CDR1 and CDR2: MNHNS and SASEGT.

This clonotype appeared a few times. The chain carries TRBV25-1 and TRBJ2-7, with 12 positions matching TRBD2. Germline assignment: CDR1 MGHDK and CDR2 SYGVNS. Losses at the gene ends were 5 bases for V and 8 bases for J; bases not matched to a gene: 10. The CDR3 contains 15 residues. The CDR3, as DNA: TGTGCCAGCAGTCCTCAAACTAGCGGGGGGTCCCAGCAGTACTTC. This sequence encodes CASSPQTSGGSQQYF.

This clonotype was detected many times. The chain has TRBV6-1 and TRBJ2-7, with 7 nucleotides matching TRBD1. V gave up 7 bases and J gave up 5 bases; unmatched junction bases: 8. This CDR3 is 13 amino acids long. Germline V gene sequence: CDR1 MNHNS, CDR2 SASEGT. The CDR3 DNA sequence: TGTGCCAGCACTTTGACAGGGAAGGACGAGCAGTACTTC. Translating it yields CASTLTGKDEQYF.

In this sample, this clonotype turned up a few times. In DNA, the CDR3 is TGTGCCAGCAGTTCCGGGGGACAGCGCACAGATACGCAGTATTTT. Amino acids: CASSSGGQRTDTQYF. V and J are TRBV28 and TRBJ2-3, with a tentative D call TRBD1 (7 bases). Germline CDR1 reads MDHEN; CDR2 reads SYDVKM. CDR3 length equals 15 residues. With 4 bases removed from V and 1 base from J, the gap between germline ends came to 12 bases.

This clonotype was detected a few times. The CDR3 protein is CASSPLLAYEQYF. The CDR3 coding sequence is TGTGCCAGCAGTCCTCTTTTGGCCTACGAGCAGTACTTC. The J gene is TRBJ2-7, the V gene TRBV27, with D unclear. Per germline, CDR1 MNHEY and CDR2 SMNVEV (reference sequence). V was pared by 5 bases and J by 2 bases, with 10 bases between. The length of the CDR3 is 13 residues.

This clonotype was seen a few times. The chain joins TRBV24-1 to TRBJ2-7; 10 positions agree with TRBD1. Germline loops: CDR1 KGHDR, CDR2 SFDVKD. There are 18 residues in the CDR3. V was pared by 0 bases and J by 2 bases, with 9 bases of the junction left unmatched. CDR3 residues: CATSDLVGQGKTAYEQYF. DNA for the CDR3: TGTGCCACCAGTGATTTGGTGGGACAGGGGAAGACAGCCTACGAGCAGTACTTC.

The chain couples TRBV6-2 or TRBV6-3 to TRBJ2-3; TRBD2 is a possible D gene (6 bases). Germline V gene lookup returns CDR1 MNHEY and CDR2 SVGEGT. Trimming shortened V by 6 bases and J by 2 bases, and 12 bases separated the two germline ends. This CDR3 region has 14 residues. CDR3 sequence reads: CASRTGLNTDTQYF. For the CDR3, the DNA is TGTGCCAGCAGAACGGGACTTAACACAGATACGCAGTATTTT.

The V and J genes are TRBV19 and TRBJ1-5, with D possibly matching TRBD1 (5 bases). The CDR3 consists of 15 residues. Trimming cost V 3 bases and J 2 bases, with 11 bases left between them. In germline, CDR1 is LNHDA, CDR2 SQIVND (reference sequence). CDR3 bases: TGTGCCAGTAGTATGGGGCCGGAGGGCAATCAGCCCCAGCATTTT. This encodes CASSMGPEGNQPQHF. The whole variable domain, remainder taken from reference TRBV19 and TRBJ1-5, is DGGITQSPKYLFRKEGQNVTLSCEQNLNHDAMYWYRQDPGQGLRLIYYSQIVNDFQKGDIAEGYSVSREKKESFPLTVTSAQKNPTAFYLCASSMGPEGNQPQHFGDGTRLSIL.

As regards this clonotype: A clone one base away is much larger, so this may be a read error. This chain joins TRBV20-1 and TRBJ1-2, with D maybe TRBD1 (5 bases). Germline CDR1 and CDR2: DFQATT and SNEGSKA (reference sequence). Trimming left V 6 bases short and J 4 bases short, with 18 bases between. This CDR3 has 14 amino acids. As DNA, the CDR3 is TGCAGTGCCGGGGCCGCTGGTGGTAGCTATGGCTACACCTTC. Its protein is CSAGAAGGSYGYTF.

This clonotype was detected only a few times. The rearrangement joins TRBV7-9 to TRBJ1-1, with D unresolved. V lost 1 base and J lost 6, with 15 bases in between. Germline assignment: CDR1 SEHNR and CDR2 FQNEAQ (reference sequence). This CDR3 region has 15 residues. The CDR3 coding sequence is TGTGCCAGCAGCTTAGTGGCAGGCCACTACTCTGAAGCTTTCTTT. Protein: CASSLVAGHYSEAFF.

This clonotype was found many times. V is TRBV18 and J is TRBJ2-5, with D perhaps matching TRBD1 or TRBD2 (5 bases each). Between the trimmed V and J ends, which lost 3 bases and 1 base, there was a span of 9 bases. The CDR3 has 14 residues. The germline V gene has CDR1 KGHSH and CDR2 LQKENI. This chain's CDR3 is CASSPGRTQETQYF. CDR3 coding DNA: TGTGCCAGCTCACCGGGACGAACCCAAGAGACCCAGTACTTC.

This clonotype appeared many times. V gene TRBV2 combines with J gene TRBJ2-2, with D possibly TRBD2 on 5 matching bases. The CDR3 is 13 amino acids. V was pared by 8 bases and J by 4 bases, with 11 bases between. Germline CDR1 and CDR2: SNHLY and FYNNEI. This CDR3 is CASGEWRTGELFF. The CDR3 DNA sequence: TGTGCCAGCGGGGAGTGGCGCACCGGGGAGCTGTTTTTT. The variable domain in full, completed from reference TRBV2 and TRBJ2-2, reads EPEVTQTPSHQVTQMGQEVILRCVPISNHLYFYWYRQILGQKVEFLVSFYNNEISEKSEIFDDQFSVERPDGSNFTLKIRSTKLEDSAMYFCASGEWRTGELFFGEGSRLTVL.

This clonotype appeared many times. The J gene is TRBJ1-1, the V gene TRBV4-1; D gene uncertain. The CDR3 runs 11 residues. The germline CDR1 and CDR2 sequences are MGHRA and YSYEKL. The V end was cut by 3 bases, the J end by 3 bases, with 2 bases between. As DNA, the CDR3 is TGCGCCAGCAGCCACTACACTGAAGCTTTCTTT. The encoded protein is CASSHYTEAFF.

This clonotype showed up many times. V gene TRBV18 combines with J gene TRBJ2-7; the match to TRBD1 covers 9 bases. V lost 3 bases, J lost 6 bases, and 6 bases stayed unmatched. The germline gives CDR1 KGHSH, CDR2 LQKENI. CDR3 length equals 14 residues. The CDR3 region is CASSPSGTGPEQYF. In DNA, the CDR3 is TGTGCCAGCTCACCTTCCGGGACAGGGCCCGAGCAGTACTTC. Full variable domain (outside the CDR3, taken from reference TRBV18 and TRBJ2-7): NAGVMQNPRHLVRRRGQEARLRCSPMKGHSHVYWYRQLPEEGLKFMVYLQKENIIDESGMPKERFSAEFPKEGPSILRIQQVVRGDSAAYFCASSPSGTGPEQYFGPGTRLTVT.

Details on this clonotype: In this CDR3 the conserved last residue, phenylalanine or tryptophan, is missing, so a read error is likely. V is TRBV4-2 and J is TRBJ1-5, with D unresolved. The V end lost 3 bases, the J end lost 5 bases, and 11 bases lay between the germline ends. The CDR3 length is 14 residues. From germline, CDR1 is LGHNA and CDR2 YNFKEQ. The CDR3 here is CASSHRSGDQPQHL. The CDR3 nucleotides are TGTGCCAGCAGCCACCGGTCGGGAGATCAGCCCCAGCATTTG.

This clonotype was recorded at least ten times. The rearrangement joins TRBV29-1 to TRBJ1-2; 8 positions match TRBD1. J gave up 1 base and V 4 bases, and 11 bases lay outside the gene matches. CDR3 length: 16 residues. Germline V gene sequence: CDR1 SQVTM, CDR2 ANQGSEA. The CDR3 protein is CSVAPGTGLDNYGYTF. In DNA form, the CDR3 reads TGCAGCGTTGCCCCCGGGACAGGTTTGGATAACTATGGCTACACCTTC.

This clonotype occurred many times. The CDR3 bases are TGTGCCACCTCCACCCCCCACGTGAACACTGAAGCTTTCTTT. Translation gives CATSTPHVNTEAFF. This chain joins TRBV28 and TRBJ1-1; D is unclear. The length of the CDR3 is 14 residues. Trimming took 10 bases from V and 0 from J, leaving 15 bases between them. CDR1 and CDR2 (germline): MDHEN, SYDVKM.

Ten or more counts support this clonotype. The chain links TRBV28 to TRBJ1-2, with 7 bases aligning to TRBD1. Germline CDR1 reads MDHEN; CDR2 reads SYDVKM. The V and J ends lost 6 bases and 4 bases, in that order; junction bases with no gene match: 5. There are 13 residues in the CDR3. The CDR3 nucleotides are TGTGCCAGCAGCGCGGGACAGCCCTATGGCTACACCTTC. Translating gives CASSAGQPYGYTF.